These T cell receptor beta chains were read from a single sample in a study of shared clonotypes between healthy human individuals. Assay: immunoSEQ multiplex PCR; the TCRdb copy retains only in-frame clones and omits some. The sample has more than 400,000 clones; 90% to 96% are singletons. Specimen: naive CD4+ T cells sorted from blood. Every receptor here comes from a woman aged 30 to 39 in good health. CDR3s include the opening cysteine and the closing phenylalanine or tryptophan. Each record gives: J gene, clone size, D gene, V gene, CDR3 DNA, CDR3 protein. The D gene is left open where the match is weak. Clone size is shown for a subset of rows, as once, few, many or a class of expanded clone.

>TRBJ1-5|-|TRBD1|TRBV2
TGTGCCAGCGGATCGGGACAGGGCTTCAATCAGCCCCAGCATTTT
CASGSGQGFNQPQHF
>TRBJ1-1|-|-|TRBV11-2
TGTGCCAGCAGCTTATCTTCTGACACTGAAGCTTTCTTT
CASSLSSDTEAFF
>TRBJ2-7|-|TRBD2|TRBV5-8
TGTGCCAGCAGCGGCGGACTAGCGGCATCGGTAGTGAGGGAGCAGTACTTC
CASSGGLAASVVREQYF
>TRBJ2-3|-|-|TRBV6-1
TGTGCCAGCAGCGACGCAGGGGTCACAGATACGCAGTATTTT
CASSDAGVTDTQYF
>TRBJ1-2|-|-|TRBV28
TGTGCCAGCAGTTTATTCGAGGGAAGCTATGGCTACACCTTC
CASSLFEGSYGYTF
>TRBJ1-1|-|-|TRBV7-9
TGTGCCAGCAGCTTAAAAGGGCAGACTGAAGCTTTCTTT
CASSLKGQTEAFF
>TRBJ2-3|-|-|TRBV18
TGTGCCAGCTCACCCCGAGGCACAGATACGCAGTATTTT
CASSPRGTDTQYF
>TRBJ1-2|-|-|TRBV18
TGTGCCAGCTCACCACCCAGGGTTTCGGACTATGGCTACACCTTC
CASSPPRVSDYGYTF
>TRBJ2-6|-|TRBD1|TRBV27
TGTGCCAGCAGGACAGGGGCTCCGGGGGCCAACGTCCTGACTTTC
CASRTGAPGANVLTF
>TRBJ1-1|-|-|TRBV7-6
TGTGCCAGCAGTCAGACAGCGGTCACTGAAGCTTTCTTT
CASSQTAVTEAFF
>TRBJ2-2|-|TRBD1|TRBV5-1
TGCGCCAGCAGCTTCCCGCAGGGGGCCGGGGAGCTGTTTTTT
CASSFPQGAGELFF
>TRBJ1-1|once|-|TRBV6-5
TGTGCCAGCAGTTACTCCCATGGGGGCACTGAAGCTTTCTTT
CASSYSHGGTEAFF
>TRBJ2-7|-|TRBD2|TRBV6-6
TGTGCCAGCACGGGAGGGGTTACCTACGAGCAGTACTTC
CASTGGVTYEQYF
>TRBJ1-2|few|TRBD1|TRBV30
TGTGCCTGTCCAGCCGGGACAGGGATCGCTAACTATGGCTACACCTTC
CACPAGTGIANYGYTF
>TRBJ2-7|-|-|TRBV28
TGTGCCAGCAGTTTGAGTCAGGGCTCCTACGAGCAGTACTTC
CASSLSQGSYEQYF
>TRBJ2-7|-|-|TRBV6-5
TGTGCCAGCAGTAAACCGGGGCCCTACGAGCAGTACTTC
CASSKPGPYEQYF
>TRBJ2-7|-|TRBD2|TRBV5-1
TGCGCCAGCAGCTTGGGACTAGCGGGAGGAAACTACGAGCAGTACTTC
CASSLGLAGGNYEQYF
>TRBJ2-3|-|-|TRBV7-6
TGTGCCAGCAGCCTAGGGGGCACAGATACGCAGTATTTT
CASSLGGTDTQYF
>TRBJ2-7|-|TRBD1|TRBV6-5
TGTGCCAGCAGTTACTCGGACAGGGTAGTGTACGAGCAGTACTTC
CASSYSDRVVYEQYF
>TRBJ2-5|-|TRBD2|TRBV6-1
TGTGCCAGCAGGGCACTAGCGGGAGGGCCGTGGGACCAGTACTTC
CASRALAGGPWDQYF
>TRBJ1-2|-|-|TRBV6-5
TGTGCCAGCAGTTATACCCACAGGGATTATGGCTACACCTTC
CASSYTHRDYGYTF
>TRBJ2-2|-|TRBD1|TRBV28
TGTGCCAGCAGACAGGGGAGTAACACCGGGGAGCTGTTTTTT
CASRQGSNTGELFF
>TRBJ2-1|-|-|TRBV5-1
TGCGCCAGCAGCTTGGAGTTCACTCCCTACAATGAGCAGTTCTTC
CASSLEFTPYNEQFF
>TRBJ1-5|-|TRBD1|TRBV27
TGTGCCAGCAGCAAAGGGGGCATTCAGCCCCAGCATTTT
CASSKGGIQPQHF